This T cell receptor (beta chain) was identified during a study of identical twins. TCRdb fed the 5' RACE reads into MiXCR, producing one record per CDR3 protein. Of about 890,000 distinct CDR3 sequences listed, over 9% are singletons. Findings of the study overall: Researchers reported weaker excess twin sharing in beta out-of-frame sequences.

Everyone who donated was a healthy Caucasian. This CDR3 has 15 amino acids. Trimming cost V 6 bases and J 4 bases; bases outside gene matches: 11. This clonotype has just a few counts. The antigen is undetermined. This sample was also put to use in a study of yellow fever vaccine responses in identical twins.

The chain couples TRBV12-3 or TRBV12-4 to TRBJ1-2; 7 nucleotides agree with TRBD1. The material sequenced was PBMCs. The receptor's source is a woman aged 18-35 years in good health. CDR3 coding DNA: TGTGCCAGCAGCTCGGCGGACAGGAGACGCTATGGCTACACCTTC. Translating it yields CASSSADRRRYGYTF.